This TCR beta chain is from a study of cytomegalovirus exposure and HLA in healthy donors. Study-wide results and limits: In a later analysis, V- and J-gene trimming of beta chains associated with a DCLRE1C missense variant, replicated independently.

V dropped 6 bases and J dropped 11; count of bases not matched to a gene: 6. There are 13 residues in the CDR3. Germline V lookup: CDR1 MNHEY, CDR2 SVGAGI. Vbeta (60) and Jbeta (13) primers were used in the PCR. Here immunoSEQ multiplex PCR was the method, and the copy in TCRdb shows in-frame clones only, minus some. The repertoire consists of 70,000 to 90,000 clones, with about 66% occurring once and the leading ten covering approximately 4.4%. As concerns this clone: The antigen remains unidentified.

The sequence was obtained from a man between 60 and 75 years old in good health and CMV-seropositive. The J gene is TRBJ2-3, the V gene TRBV6-5; 12 positions match TRBD2. Sequencing used PBMCs. The CDR3: CASSPTSGRLQYF. The DNA for the CDR3 is TGTGCCAGCAGCCCTACTAGCGGGAGGTTGCAGTATTTT.